The rows below give T cell receptor beta chains drawn from one sample of a study of blood T cell repertoires in COVID-19. Libraries were prepared by immunoSEQ multiplex PCR; TCRdb keeps only in-frame clonotypes and omits some of them. The top ten clones hold roughly 4.2% of a sample with 150,000 to 200,000 clones, around 88% of them seen once. The sequencing sample was made of peripheral blood. These receptors were taken from a woman aged 25-40 years with acute or convalescent COVID-19. Both conserved end residues are part of each CDR3. Each record gives: V gene, clone size, J gene, D gene, CDR3 protein, CDR3 DNA. A D gene is named only where the DNA matches it firmly. Size tells how often a clone was seen (once, few, many) or the class of an expanded clone, and some rows leave it out.

>TRBV5-1|once|TRBJ2-1|TRBD2
CASSWGLAGGVRFF
TGCGCCAGCAGCTGGGGACTAGCGGGAGGGGTGCGATTCTTC
>TRBV5-1|-|TRBJ2-3|-
CASSSGNGDTQYF
TGCGCCAGCAGCTCCGGGAACGGAGATACGCAGTATTTT
>TRBV27|-|TRBJ1-6|-
CASSSRTPNSPLHF
TGTGCCAGCAGTTCCCGGACACCAAATTCACCCCTCCACTTT
>TRBV7-2|-|TRBJ2-5|TRBD2
CASSSSSGRGETQYF
TGTGCCAGCAGCTCTTCTAGCGGGAGGGGGGAGACCCAGTACTTC
>TRBV29-1|few|TRBJ2-3|-
CSVSGEGGTDTQYF
TGCAGCGTCTCCGGGGAGGGGGGCACAGATACGCAGTATTTT
>TRBV6-5|-|TRBJ1-3|-
CASSYPPPGSGNTIYF
TGTGCCAGCAGTTACCCCCCACCGGGGAGCGGAAACACCATATATTTT
>TRBV5-4|-|TRBJ2-2|TRBD2
CASSSGTRYTGELFF
TGTGCCAGCAGCTCCGGGACTAGATACACCGGGGAGCTGTTTTTT
>TRBV11-2|-|TRBJ1-1|TRBD1
CASSFLTGGSSEAFF
TGTGCCAGCAGCTTCTTGACAGGGGGCTCCTCTGAAGCTTTCTTT
>TRBV7-8|-|TRBJ1-6|-
CASSLALVLGNSPLHF
TGTGCCAGCAGCTTAGCGTTGGTGTTGGGCAATTCACCCCTCCACTTT
>TRBV5-5|-|TRBJ1-2|-
CASSFGQSAGYGYTF
TGTGCCAGCAGTTTTGGACAGTCTGCGGGTTATGGCTACACCTTC
>TRBV6-6|-|TRBJ1-5|-
CATWEFPGNQPQHF
TGTGCCACCTGGGAGTTTCCGGGGAATCAGCCCCAGCATTTT
>TRBV2|once|TRBJ1-6|-
CASSEGPALHF
TGTGCCAGCAGTGAAGGTCCGGCCCTCCACTTT
>TRBV5-1|-|TRBJ2-5|-
CASSLAGNQETQYF
TGCGCCAGCAGCTTGGCGGGGAACCAAGAGACCCAGTACTTC
>TRBV6-6|-|TRBJ2-5|TRBD2
CASSSGLAGVQETQYF
TGTGCCAGCAGCTCCGGACTAGCGGGAGTACAAGAGACCCAGTACTTC
>TRBV7-9|-|TRBJ1-2|TRBD1
CASSVGQGYGYTF
TGTGCCAGCAGCGTTGGACAGGGCTATGGCTACACCTTC
>TRBV29-1|-|TRBJ1-3|-
CSVGGGVDTIYF
TGCAGCGTTGGAGGTGGCGTGGACACCATATATTTT
>TRBV5-1|-|TRBJ2-3|-
CASRSDSTDTQYF
TGCGCCAGCAGGTCGGACTCCACAGATACGCAGTATTTT
>TRBV27|-|TRBJ2-3|-
CASSFLDTQYF
TGTGCCAGCAGTTTCTTAGATACGCAGTATTTT
>TRBV5-1|-|TRBJ2-1|-
CASSPPGSYNEQFF
TGCGCCAGCAGCCCACCCGGGTCCTACAATGAGCAGTTCTTC
>TRBV9|-|TRBJ1-1|-
CASSVGVGAQAFF
TGTGCCAGCAGCGTAGGTGTGGGGGCGCAGGCTTTCTTT
>TRBV7-2|-|TRBJ2-5|TRBD1
CASSFQGATGETQYF
TGTGCCAGCAGCTTTCAGGGGGCGACTGGAGAGACCCAGTACTTC
>TRBV6-5|-|TRBJ1-1|-
CASSLDALKRAFF
TGTGCCAGCAGTCTAGACGCCCTTAAACGAGCTTTCTTT
>TRBV6-4|-|TRBJ2-7|-
CASNISGYCYEQYF
TGTGCCAGCAACATTAGCGGTTATTGCTACGAGCAGTACTTC
>TRBV11-3|-|TRBJ2-1|TRBD2
CASGRSGAGQDEQFF
TGTGCCAGTGGCCGGAGCGGGGCTGGCCAGGATGAGCAGTTCTTC
>TRBV15|-|TRBJ1-4|-
CATSRLRHSTEKLFF
TGTGCCACCAGCAGACTCCGGCACAGTACAGAAAAACTGTTTTTT
>TRBV7-8|-|TRBJ1-5|-
CASSLDRTEGQPQHF
TGTGCCAGCAGCCTAGATCGGACGGAGGGCCAGCCCCAGCATTTT
>TRBV9|-|TRBJ2-2|-
CASSGPSNTGELFF
TGTGCCAGCTCAGGTCCTTCGAACACCGGGGAGCTGTTTTTT
>TRBV20-1|-|TRBJ1-5|-
CSASRELQPQHF
TGCAGTGCTAGTCGGGAGCTTCAGCCCCAGCATTTT
>TRBV28|once|TRBJ1-6|-
CASKEGGYNSPLHF
TGTGCCAGCAAGGAAGGCGGCTATAATTCACCCCTCCACTTT
>TRBV6-5|-|TRBJ2-7|-
CASLGSYEQYF
TGTGCCAGCTTAGGGAGCTACGAGCAGTACTTC
>TRBV28|-|TRBJ1-5|TRBD1
CASSLPQDRVRLQPQHF
TGTGCCAGCAGTCTCCCCCAAGACAGGGTGAGGTTACAGCCCCAGCATTTT
>TRBV5-1|-|TRBJ2-3|TRBD1
CASSLGDRTDTQYF
TGCGCCAGCAGCTTGGGGGACAGGACAGATACGCAGTATTTT
>TRBV13|few|TRBJ2-1|TRBD2
CASSPGLAGQHEQFF
TGTGCCAGCAGCCCGGGACTAGCGGGTCAACATGAGCAGTTCTTC
>TRBV27|-|TRBJ1-5|TRBD1
CASSPTTGVLPQHF
TGTGCCAGCAGTCCTACGACAGGGGTTCTGCCCCAGCATTTT
>TRBV28|-|TRBJ2-5|TRBD2
CASCGGEETQYF
TGTGCCAGCTGTGGGGGGGAAGAGACCCAGTACTTC
>TRBV4-2|-|TRBJ1-4|-
CASSQDGVAGGEKLFF
TGTGCCAGCAGCCAAGATGGGGTCGCAGGAGGGGAAAAACTGTTTTTT
>TRBV5-1|-|TRBJ2-1|-
CASSLGAGGNEQFF
TGCGCCAGCAGCTTGGGCGCAGGAGGGAATGAGCAGTTCTTC
>TRBV5-1|-|TRBJ1-2|TRBD1
CASSGTGRGYTF
TGCGCCAGCAGCGGGACAGGGAGAGGCTACACCTTC
>TRBV5-5|-|TRBJ2-1|TRBD2
CASTIGRASSGPYNEQFF
TGTGCCAGCACCATTGGCAGGGCGTCTAGCGGGCCTTACAATGAGCAGTTCTTC